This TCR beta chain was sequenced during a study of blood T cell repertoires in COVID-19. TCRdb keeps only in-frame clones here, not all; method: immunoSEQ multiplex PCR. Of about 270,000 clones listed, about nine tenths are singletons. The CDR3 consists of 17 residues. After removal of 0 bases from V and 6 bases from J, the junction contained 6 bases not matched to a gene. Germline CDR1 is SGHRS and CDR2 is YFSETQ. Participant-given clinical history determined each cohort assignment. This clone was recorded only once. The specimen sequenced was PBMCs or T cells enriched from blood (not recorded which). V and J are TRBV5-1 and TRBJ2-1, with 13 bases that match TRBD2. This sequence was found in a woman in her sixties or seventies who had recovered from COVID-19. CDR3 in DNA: TGCGCCAGCAGCTTGGGACTAGCGGGGGGAAATTTCAATGAGCAGTTCTTC. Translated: CASSLGLAGGNFNEQFF. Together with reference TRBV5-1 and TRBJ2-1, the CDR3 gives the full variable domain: KAGVTQTPRYLIKTRGQQVTLSCSPISGHRSVSWYQQTPGQGLQFLFEYFSETQRNKGNFPGRFSGRQFSNSRSEMNVSTLELGDSALYLCASSLGLAGGNFNEQFFGPGTRLTVL.